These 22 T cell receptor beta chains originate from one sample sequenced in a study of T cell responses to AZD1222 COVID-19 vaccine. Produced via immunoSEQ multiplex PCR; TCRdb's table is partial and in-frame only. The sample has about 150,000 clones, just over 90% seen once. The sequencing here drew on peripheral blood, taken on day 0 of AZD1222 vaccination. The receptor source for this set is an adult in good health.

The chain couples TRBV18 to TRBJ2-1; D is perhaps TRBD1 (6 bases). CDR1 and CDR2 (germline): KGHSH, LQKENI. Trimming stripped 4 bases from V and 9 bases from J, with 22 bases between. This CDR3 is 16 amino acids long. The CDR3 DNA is TGTGCCAGCTCACACCCCCCGCAGGGGATATCGGGTGAGCAGTTCTTC. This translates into CASSHPPQGISGEQFF.

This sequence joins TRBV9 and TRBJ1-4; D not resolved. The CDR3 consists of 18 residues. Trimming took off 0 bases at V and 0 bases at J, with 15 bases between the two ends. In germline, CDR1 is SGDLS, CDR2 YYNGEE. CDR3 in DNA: TGTGCCAGCAGCGTAGGACCAGACTCTTGGGCAACTAATGAAAAACTGTTTTTT. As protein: CASSVGPDSWATNEKLFF.

CDR3 region: CASSLQGQTPLHF. In DNA, the CDR3 is TGTGCCAGCAGTTTACAGGGACAGACACCCCTCCACTTT. The genes are TRBV27 and TRBJ1-6; 7 nucleotides align to TRBD1. Germline CDR1 MNHEY, CDR2 SMNVEV (reference sequence). V was pared by 2 bases and J by 11 bases, with 3 bases of the junction left unmatched. This CDR3 is 13 amino acids long.

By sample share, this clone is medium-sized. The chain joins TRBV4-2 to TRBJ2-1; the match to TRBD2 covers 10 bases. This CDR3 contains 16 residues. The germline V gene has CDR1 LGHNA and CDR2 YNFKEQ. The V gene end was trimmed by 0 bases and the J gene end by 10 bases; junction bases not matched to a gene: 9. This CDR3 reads CASSQDSAGGLGEQFF. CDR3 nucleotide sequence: TGTGCCAGCAGCCAAGATTCAGCGGGGGGGCTTGGCGAGCAGTTCTTC.

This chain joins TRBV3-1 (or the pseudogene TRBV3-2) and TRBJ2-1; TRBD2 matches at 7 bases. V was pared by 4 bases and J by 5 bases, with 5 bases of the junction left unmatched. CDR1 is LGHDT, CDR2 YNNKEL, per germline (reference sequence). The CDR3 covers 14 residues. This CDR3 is CASSRRSGDNEQFF. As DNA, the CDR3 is TGTGCCAGCAGCCGTCGCAGCGGGGACAATGAGCAGTTCTTC.

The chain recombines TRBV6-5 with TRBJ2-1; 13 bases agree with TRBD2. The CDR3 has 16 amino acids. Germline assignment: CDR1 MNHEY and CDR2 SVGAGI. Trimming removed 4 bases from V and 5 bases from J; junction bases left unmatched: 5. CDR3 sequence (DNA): TGTGCCAGCAGTTTCGGACTAGCGGGGGCCGACAATGAGCAGTTCTTC. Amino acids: CASSFGLAGADNEQFF.

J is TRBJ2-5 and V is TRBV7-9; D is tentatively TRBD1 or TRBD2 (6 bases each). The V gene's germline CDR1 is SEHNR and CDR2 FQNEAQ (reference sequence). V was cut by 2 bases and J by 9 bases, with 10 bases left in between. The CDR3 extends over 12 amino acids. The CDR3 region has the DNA TGTGCCAGCAGCTTAAACGGGGGCGCCCAGTACTTC. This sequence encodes CASSLNGGAQYF.

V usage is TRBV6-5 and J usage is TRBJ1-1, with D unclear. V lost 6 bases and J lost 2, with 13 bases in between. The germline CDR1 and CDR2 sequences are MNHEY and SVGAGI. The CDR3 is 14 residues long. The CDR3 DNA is TGTGCCAGCAGGGACCAGACACTCAACACTGAAGCTTTCTTT. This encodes CASRDQTLNTEAFF.

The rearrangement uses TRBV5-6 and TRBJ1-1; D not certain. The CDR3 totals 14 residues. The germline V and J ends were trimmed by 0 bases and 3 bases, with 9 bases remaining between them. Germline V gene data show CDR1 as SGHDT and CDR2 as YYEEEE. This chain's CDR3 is CASSLGPGYTEAFF. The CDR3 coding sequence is TGTGCCAGCAGCTTGGGGCCGGGATACACTGAAGCTTTCTTT.

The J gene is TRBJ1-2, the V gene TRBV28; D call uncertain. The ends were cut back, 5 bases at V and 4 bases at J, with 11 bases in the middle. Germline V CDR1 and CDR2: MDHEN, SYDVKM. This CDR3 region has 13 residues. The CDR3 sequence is CASSAKGSYGYTF. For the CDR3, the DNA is TGTGCCAGCAGTGCGAAGGGTTCCTATGGCTACACCTTC.

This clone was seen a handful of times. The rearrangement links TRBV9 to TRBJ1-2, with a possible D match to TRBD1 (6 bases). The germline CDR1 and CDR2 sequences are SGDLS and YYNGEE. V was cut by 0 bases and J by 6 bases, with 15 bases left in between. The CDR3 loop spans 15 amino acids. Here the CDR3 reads CASSVETGPGDGYTF. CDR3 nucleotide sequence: TGTGCCAGCAGCGTAGAAACAGGGCCGGGAGATGGCTACACCTTC.

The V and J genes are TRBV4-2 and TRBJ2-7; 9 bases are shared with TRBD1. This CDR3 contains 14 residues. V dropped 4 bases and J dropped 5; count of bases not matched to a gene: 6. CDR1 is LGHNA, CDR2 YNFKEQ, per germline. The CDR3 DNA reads TGTGCCAGCAGCCGGACAGGGGTCGGCGACGAGCAGTACTTC. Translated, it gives CASSRTGVGDEQYF.

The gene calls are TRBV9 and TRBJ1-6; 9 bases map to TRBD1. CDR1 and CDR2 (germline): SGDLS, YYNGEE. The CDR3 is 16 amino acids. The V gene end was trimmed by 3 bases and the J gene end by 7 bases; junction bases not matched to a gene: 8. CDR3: CASSAGQGGRNSPLHF. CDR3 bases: TGTGCCAGCAGCGCGGGACAGGGAGGAAGGAATTCACCCCTCCACTTT.

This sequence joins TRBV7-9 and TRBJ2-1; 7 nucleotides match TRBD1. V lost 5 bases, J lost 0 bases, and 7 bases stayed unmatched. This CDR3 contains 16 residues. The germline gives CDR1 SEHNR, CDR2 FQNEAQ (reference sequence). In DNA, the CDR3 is TGTGCCAGCAGCCCTCGGACAGGTAGCTCCTACAATGAGCAGTTCTTC. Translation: CASSPRTGSSYNEQFF.

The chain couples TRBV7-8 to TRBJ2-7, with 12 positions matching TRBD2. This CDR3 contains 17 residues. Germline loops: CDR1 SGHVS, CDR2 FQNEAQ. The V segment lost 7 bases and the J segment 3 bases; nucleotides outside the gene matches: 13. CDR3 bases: TGTGCCAGCACCATCTCCATGACTAGCGGGGGACTCTACGAGCAGTACTTC. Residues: CASTISMTSGGLYEQYF.

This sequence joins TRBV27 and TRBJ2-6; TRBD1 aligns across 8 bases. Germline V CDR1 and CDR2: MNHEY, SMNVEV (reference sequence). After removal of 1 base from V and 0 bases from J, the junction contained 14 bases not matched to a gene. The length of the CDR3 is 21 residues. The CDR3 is CASSLLPLSTGAYSGANVLTF. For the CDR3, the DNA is TGTGCCAGCAGTTTATTGCCCCTCTCGACAGGGGCCTACTCTGGGGCCAACGTCCTGACTTTC.

The CDR3 sequence is CASSKQGKYSPLHF. The CDR3 region has the DNA TGTGCCAGCAGTAAGCAGGGGAAATACTCACCCCTCCACTTT. The chain couples TRBV27 to TRBJ1-6, with D possibly matching TRBD1 (6 bases). Germline CDR1 reads MNHEY; CDR2 reads SMNVEV (reference sequence). Trimming shortened V by 5 bases and J by 10 bases, and 15 bases separated the two germline ends. This CDR3 contains 14 residues.

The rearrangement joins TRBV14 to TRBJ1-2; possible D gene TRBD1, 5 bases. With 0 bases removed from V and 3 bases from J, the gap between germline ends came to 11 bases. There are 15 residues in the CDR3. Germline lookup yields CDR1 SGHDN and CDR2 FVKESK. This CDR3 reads CASSQDGAGYYGYTF. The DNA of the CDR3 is TGTGCCAGCAGCCAAGATGGGGCAGGCTACTATGGCTACACCTTC.

The CDR3 sequence is CASREVSDTQYF. In DNA, the CDR3 is TGTGCCAGCAGAGAGGTTTCAGATACGCAGTATTTT. The chain employs TRBV12-3 or TRBV12-4 and TRBJ2-3; unclear D gene. The length of the CDR3 is 12 residues. The V and J ends lost 6 bases and 4 bases respectively, with 8 bases between them.

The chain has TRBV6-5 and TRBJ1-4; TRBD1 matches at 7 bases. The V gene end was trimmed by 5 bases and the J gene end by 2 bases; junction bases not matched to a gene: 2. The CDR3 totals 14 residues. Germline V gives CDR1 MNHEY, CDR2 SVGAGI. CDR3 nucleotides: TGTGCCAGCAGTACGGGACAGACTAATGAAAAACTGTTTTTT. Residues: CASSTGQTNEKLFF.

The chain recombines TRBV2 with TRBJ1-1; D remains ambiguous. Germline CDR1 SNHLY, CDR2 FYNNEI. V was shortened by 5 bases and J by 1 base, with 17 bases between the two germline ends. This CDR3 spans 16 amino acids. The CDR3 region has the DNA TGTGCCAGCAGTCTCGGCCAAGGTTCAACGAACACTGAAGCTTTCTTT. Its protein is CASSLGQGSTNTEAFF.

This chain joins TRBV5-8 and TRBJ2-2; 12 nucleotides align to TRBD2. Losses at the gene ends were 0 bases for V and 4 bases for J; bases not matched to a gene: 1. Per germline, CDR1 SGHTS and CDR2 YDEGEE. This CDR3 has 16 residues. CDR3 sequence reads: CASSLELAGGTGELFF. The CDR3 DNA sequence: TGTGCCAGCAGCTTGGAACTAGCGGGGGGCACCGGGGAGCTGTTTTTT.